The clone carrying this T cell receptor (beta chain) has just a few counts. The data stem from a study of identical twins. Germline V gene sequence: CDR1 LGHNA, CDR2 YSLEER. J was trimmed by 8 bases and V by 0 bases; bases with no gene match: 6. The CDR3 has 15 amino acids. Via MiXCR, TCRdb re-called the 5' RACE reads, giving one row per CDR3 protein. The repertoire includes 690,000 or so distinct CDR3 sequences, 8.6% of them detected once, and roughly 0.9% sits in the top ten. The same specimen was also included in a second study, on yellow fever vaccine responses in identical twins. That publication notes: As reported, the vaccine T cell response of twins seemed partly convergent and partly personalized.

The receptor's source is a young woman in good health. The specimen was PBMCs. The V gene is TRBV4-3, the J gene TRBJ2-1; 8 nucleotides match TRBD2. The CDR3 is CASSQEAKREYEQFF. The DNA for the CDR3 is TGCGCCAGCAGCCAAGAGGCCAAGCGGGAGTATGAGCAGTTCTTC.